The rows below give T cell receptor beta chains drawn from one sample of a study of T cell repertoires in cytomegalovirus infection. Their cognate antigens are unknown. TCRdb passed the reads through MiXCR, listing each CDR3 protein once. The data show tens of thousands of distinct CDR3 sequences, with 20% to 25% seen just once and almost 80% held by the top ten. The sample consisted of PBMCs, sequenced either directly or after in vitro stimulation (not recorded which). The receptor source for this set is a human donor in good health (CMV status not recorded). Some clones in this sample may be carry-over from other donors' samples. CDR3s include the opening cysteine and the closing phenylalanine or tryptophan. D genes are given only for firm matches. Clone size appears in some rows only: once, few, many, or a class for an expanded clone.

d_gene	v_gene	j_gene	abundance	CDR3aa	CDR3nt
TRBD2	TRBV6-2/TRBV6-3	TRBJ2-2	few	CATAARLAGAKRGTGELFF	TGTGCCACCGCAGCTAGGCTAGCGGGAGCGAAAAGGGGCACCGGGGAGCTGTTTTTT
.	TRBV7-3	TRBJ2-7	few	CASSPGGSTNEQYF	TGTGCCAGCAGCCCCGGGGGTTCAACTAACGAGCAGTACTTC
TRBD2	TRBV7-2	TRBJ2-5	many	CASSLGLAGGAGETQYF	TGTGCCAGCAGCTTAGGCCTAGCGGGAGGGGCGGGAGAGACCCAGTACTTC
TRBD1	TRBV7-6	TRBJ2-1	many	CASSLGTGPYNEQFF	TGTGCCAGCAGCTTAGGGACAGGGCCCTACAATGAGCAGTTCTTC
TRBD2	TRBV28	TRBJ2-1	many	CASSLGLAGGHEQFF	TGTGCCAGCAGTTTAGGACTAGCGGGAGGTCATGAGCAGTTCTTC
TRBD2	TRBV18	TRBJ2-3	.	CASSPYSQREWDTQYF	TGTGCCAGCTCACCGTACAGTCAGCGGGAGTGGGATACGCAGTATTTT
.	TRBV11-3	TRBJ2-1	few	CASSPRAVNEQFF	TGTGCCAGCAGCCCTCGGGCCGTCAATGAGCAGTTCTTC
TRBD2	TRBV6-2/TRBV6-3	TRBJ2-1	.	CASRTSGSGDYNEQFF	TGTGCCAGTAGGACTAGCGGGAGTGGGGACTACAATGAGCAGTTCTTC
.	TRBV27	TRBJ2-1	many	CASSFDRGADEQFF	TGTGCCAGCAGTTTTGATCGGGGGGCCGATGAGCAGTTCTTC
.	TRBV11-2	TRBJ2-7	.	CASSLGGRREQYF	TGTGCCAGCAGCTTAGGGGGGCGCCGCGAGCAGTACTTC
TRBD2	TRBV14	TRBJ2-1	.	CASSHLLLAGDDKDEQFF	TGTGCCAGCAGCCATCTCCTTTTAGCGGGAGACGATAAAGATGAGCAGTTCTTC
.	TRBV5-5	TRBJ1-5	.	CASRSALEGNQPQHF	TGTGCCAGCAGATCGGCTCTTGAGGGTAATCAGCCCCAGCATTTT
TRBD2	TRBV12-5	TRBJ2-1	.	CASGLGAGVRNEQFF	TGTGCTAGTGGTTTAGGCGCGGGAGTGAGGAATGAGCAGTTCTTC
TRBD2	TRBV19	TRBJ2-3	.	CASSILGLAGGSDTQYF	TGTGCCAGTAGTATCCTCGGACTAGCGGGAGGATCAGATACGCAGTATTTT
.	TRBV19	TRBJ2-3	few	CASRPLGEGPDTQYF	TGTGCCAGTAGACCCTTGGGGGAAGGGCCAGATACGCAGTATTTT
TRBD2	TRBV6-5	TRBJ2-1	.	CASSYSSSGRYSEQFF	TGTGCCAGCAGTTACTCGTCAAGCGGGAGATATAGTGAGCAGTTCTTC
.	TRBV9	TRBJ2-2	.	CASNNGGGLGGELFF	TGTGCCAGCAACAACGGTGGGGGGCTCGGCGGGGAGCTGTTTTTT
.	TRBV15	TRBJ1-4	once	CATSSGQSEKLFF	TGTGCCACCAGCAGTGGTCAAAGTGAAAAACTGTTTTTT
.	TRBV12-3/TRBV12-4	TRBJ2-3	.	CASKKLGVGDTQYF	TGTGCCAGCAAGAAGCTCGGAGTTGGAGATACGCAGTATTTT
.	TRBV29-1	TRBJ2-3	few	CSVEPDTDTQYF	TGCAGCGTTGAACCTGACACAGATACGCAGTATTTT
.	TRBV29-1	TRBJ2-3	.	CSVVRTATDTQYF	TGCAGCGTTGTTCGGACGGCCACAGATACGCAGTATTTT
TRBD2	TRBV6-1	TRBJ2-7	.	CASSEAWEGQYF	TGTGCCAGCAGTGAAGCCTGGGAGGGGCAGTACTTC
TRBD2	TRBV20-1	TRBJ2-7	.	CSAQSGSPNHEQYF	TGCAGTGCGCAGAGCGGGAGCCCGAATCACGAGCAGTACTTC
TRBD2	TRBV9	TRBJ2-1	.	CASSVTGLAGGNEQFF	TGTGCCAGCAGCGTAACCGGACTAGCGGGAGGGAATGAGCAGTTCTTC
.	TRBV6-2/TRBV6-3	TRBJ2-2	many	CASRRNTGELFF	TGTGCCAGCAGGCGTAACACCGGGGAGCTGTTTTTT
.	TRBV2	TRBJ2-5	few	CASRRTLSEETQYF	TGTGCCAGCAGGCGGACTTTGTCGGAAGAGACCCAGTACTTC